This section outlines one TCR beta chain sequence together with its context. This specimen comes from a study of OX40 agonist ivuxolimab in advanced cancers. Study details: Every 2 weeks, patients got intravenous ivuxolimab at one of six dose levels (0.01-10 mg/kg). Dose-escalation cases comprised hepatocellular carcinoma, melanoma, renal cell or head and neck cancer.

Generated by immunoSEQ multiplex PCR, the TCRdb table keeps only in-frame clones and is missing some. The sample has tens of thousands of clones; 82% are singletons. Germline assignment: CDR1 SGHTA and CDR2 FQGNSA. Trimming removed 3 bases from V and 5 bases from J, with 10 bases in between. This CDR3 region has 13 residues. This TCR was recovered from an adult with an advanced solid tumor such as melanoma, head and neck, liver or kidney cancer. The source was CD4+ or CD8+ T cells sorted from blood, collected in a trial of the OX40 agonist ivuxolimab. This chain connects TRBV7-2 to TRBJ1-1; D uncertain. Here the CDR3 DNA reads TGTGCCAGCAGCTTTCGGGGTGGAACTGAAGCTTTCTTT. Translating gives CASSFRGGTEAFF.